Listed here are 29 T cell receptor beta chains from one sample, sequenced in a study of beta chain features in type 1 diabetes. The study reverse transcribed the entire isolated RNA, so it sequenced expressed TCRB transcripts. TCRdb's table, derived via immunoSEQ multiplex PCR, lists solely in-frame clones and lacks some. The table shows hundreds of thousands of clones, with about 10% occurring only once. Sequenced input: naive CD4+ T cells from blood. The receptors derive from a woman aged 18-35 years in good health.

V and J are TRBV13 and TRBJ1-3; D might be TRBD1 (6 bases). V lost 0 bases and J lost 2, with 8 bases in between. CDR1 is PRHDT, CDR2 FYEKMQ, per germline (reference sequence). This CDR3 is 15 amino acids long. The CDR3 reads CASSLGDRPGNTIYF. In DNA, the CDR3 is TGTGCCAGCAGCTTAGGGGACAGACCTGGAAACACCATATATTTT. The complete variable domain, with remaining parts taken from reference TRBV13 and TRBJ1-3, reads AAGVIQSPRHLIKEKRETATLKCYPIPRHDTVYWYQQGPGQDPQFLISFYEKMQSDKGSIPDRFSAQQFSDYHSELNMSSLELGDSALYFCASSLGDRPGNTIYFGEGSWLTVV.

This clone occurred a few times. The rearrangement joins TRBV29-1 to TRBJ2-1; 16 bases line up with TRBD2. Germline CDR1 SQVTM, CDR2 ANQGSEA. J was trimmed by 2 bases and V by 7 bases; bases with no gene match: 8. The CDR3 extends over 17 amino acids. CDR3 protein: CSALGLAGGRAYNEQFF. In nucleotides, the CDR3 is TGCAGCGCTCTGGGACTAGCGGGAGGGAGGGCCTACAATGAGCAGTTCTTC.

This clone was counted between two and nine times. The chain has TRBV4-3 and TRBJ2-7; D perhaps matches TRBD1 (6 bases). The length of the CDR3 is 15 residues. V lost 1 base and J lost 4, with 14 bases in between. The V gene's germline CDR1 is LGHNA and CDR2 YSLEER. The DNA of the CDR3 is TGCGCCAGCAGCCAAGCCTACGGGACAACTTACGAGCAGTACTTC. Translated, it gives CASSQAYGTTYEQYF.

The chain is built from TRBV7-2 and TRBJ2-5; 9 bases are shared with TRBD2. This CDR3 is 18 amino acids long. V shed 2 bases and J 7 bases; nucleotides not matched to a gene: 17. CDR1 is SGHTA and CDR2 is FQGNSA in the germline V gene. The chain's CDR3 is CASSLRAALAGVSGTQYF. The CDR3 DNA follows: TGTGCCAGCAGCTTAAGGGCCGCGTTAGCGGGGGTATCGGGGACCCAGTACTTC.

This sequence joins TRBV7-9 and TRBJ2-7, with 7 bases that match TRBD1. This CDR3 has 17 residues. The germline gives CDR1 SEHNR, CDR2 FQNEAQ (reference sequence). V shed 3 bases and J 0 bases; nucleotides not matched to a gene: 11. The DNA of the CDR3 is TGTGCCAGCAGCTTCGCCTTGGACAGGCCGAGCTCCTACGAGCAGTACGTC. Its translation: CASSFALDRPSSYEQYV.

This clone was recorded a few times. The V call is TRBV5-1, the J call TRBJ2-7; possibly TRBD2 for D (6 bases). This CDR3 is built from 13 residues. Trimming shortened V by 5 bases and J by 2 bases, and 11 bases separated the two germline ends. The germline gives CDR1 SGHRS, CDR2 YFSETQ. CDR3 protein: CASRFAGTYEQYF. Written as DNA, the CDR3 is TGCGCCAGCAGATTCGCGGGGACCTACGAGCAGTACTTC.

This clone appeared a few times. The rearrangement joins TRBV27 to TRBJ1-2; a weak D match, TRBD1 (6 bases). The CDR3 is 14 amino acids. V lost 6 bases and J 4 bases, leaving 15 bases between the germline ends. From germline, CDR1 is MNHEY and CDR2 SMNVEV (reference sequence). Written as DNA, the CDR3 is TGTGCCAGCAGCGGGGGCTGGCCCGGCTATGGCTACACCTTC. This translates into CASSGGWPGYGYTF.

This chain joins TRBV7-8 and TRBJ2-1; D gene unclear. This CDR3 is built from 13 residues. Germline assignment: CDR1 SGHVS and CDR2 FQNEAQ. V gave up 1 base and J gave up 8 bases, with 9 bases separating them. The CDR3 DNA reads as TGTGCCAGCAGCTTAGGGGTTGGAGATGAGCAGTTCTTC. This gives the protein CASSLGVGDEQFF.

The chain links TRBV7-2 to TRBJ2-7, with no clear D. The V and J ends lost 2 bases and 2 bases respectively, with 7 bases between them. CDR3 length: 13 residues. CDR1 is SGHTA and CDR2 is FQGNSA in the germline V gene. CDR3: CASSLLRAYEQYF. The CDR3 DNA reads as TGTGCCAGCAGCTTATTACGAGCCTACGAGCAGTACTTC.

The chain uses TRBV2 and TRBJ1-2; tentatively, D is TRBD1 (5 bases). Trimming left V 8 bases short and J 1 base short, with 11 bases between. This CDR3 has 13 residues. Germline V lookup: CDR1 SNHLY, CDR2 FYNNEI. The CDR3 sequence is CASGTGINYGYTF. As DNA, the CDR3 is TGTGCCAGCGGTACAGGAATTAACTATGGCTACACCTTC.

V gene TRBV7-2 combines with J gene TRBJ2-1; 9 bases fit TRBD2. The ends lost 7 bases at V and 6 bases at J; junction bases unmatched: 7. The CDR3 has 14 residues. From germline, CDR1 is SGHTA and CDR2 FQGNSA. The CDR3 DNA reads as TGTGCCAGCAACCCTGTACTAGCGGGCAATGAGCAGTTCTTC. This codes for CASNPVLAGNEQFF.

As regards this clone: The sample has other DNA sequences that encode this CDR3 too. The chain couples TRBV29-1 to TRBJ1-2; possible D gene TRBD1, 6 bases. V was pared by 6 bases and J by 2 bases, with 16 bases between. This CDR3 has 14 amino acids. CDR1 is SQVTM and CDR2 is ANQGSEA in the germline V gene. CDR3 loop: CSVTGTSRNYGYTF. The CDR3 bases are TGCAGCGTGACCGGGACATCCAGGAACTATGGCTACACCTTC.

The CDR3 sequence: CSVARRPQETQYF. The CDR3 bases are TGCAGCGTTGCCCGACGGCCCCAAGAGACCCAGTACTTC. This sequence joins TRBV29-1 and TRBJ2-5; D not resolved. The CDR3 is 13 amino acids. Germline CDR1 SQVTM, CDR2 ANQGSEA. The V and J ends lost 4 bases and 1 base respectively, with 10 bases between them.

This rearrangement joins TRBV9 to TRBJ1-6; the D gene is possibly TRBD1 (6 bases). V was shortened by 3 bases and J by 5 bases, with 18 bases between the two germline ends. The CDR3 is made up of 17 amino acids. Germline V CDR1 and CDR2: SGDLS, YYNGEE. DNA for the CDR3: TGTGCCAGCAGCGCTGGGAGGGGGTATCTTGATAATTCACCCCTCCACTTT. Translation gives CASSAGRGYLDNSPLHF.

This chain connects TRBV28 to TRBJ1-1; D uncertain. Germline V CDR1 and CDR2: MDHEN, SYDVKM. This CDR3 has 12 amino acids. CDR3 protein: CVSVAVNTEAFF. In DNA form, the CDR3 reads TGTGTCTCGGTTGCTGTGAACACTGAAGCTTTCTTT.

This clone was observed a handful of times. The chain combines TRBV9 with TRBJ2-5; 8 nucleotides align to TRBD1. Per germline, CDR1 SGDLS and CDR2 YYNGEE. V gave up 4 bases and J gave up 5 bases; unmatched junction bases: 13. This CDR3 has 16 residues. The CDR3 protein is CASSPPRATGEETQYF. CDR3 bases: TGTGCCAGCAGCCCACCGAGAGCGACAGGGGAGGAGACCCAGTACTTC.

The chain combines TRBV7-2 with TRBJ2-3; a possible D gene is TRBD1 (5 bases). This CDR3 comprises 16 residues. V lost 5 bases and J lost 6, with 21 bases in between. The germline V gene has CDR1 SGHTA and CDR2 FQGNSA. As DNA, the CDR3 is TGTGCCAGCAGCCCCGGTCGGGCGTCAGGGCTCGATACGCAGTATTTT. It codes for CASSPGRASGLDTQYF.

This clone was counted a few times. Other DNA sequences in the same sample also yield this CDR3. The chain is built from TRBV7-9 and TRBJ2-5; D is unclear. The CDR3 has 13 residues. CDR1 is SEHNR and CDR2 is FQNEAQ in the germline V gene (reference sequence). V was trimmed by 0 bases and J by 1 base, leaving 3 bases between them. The CDR3 bases are TGTGCCAGCAGCTTAGCCTCCCAAGAGACCCAGTACTTC. It codes for CASSLASQETQYF. Variable domain in full (rest from reference TRBV7-9 and TRBJ2-5): DTGVSQNPRHKITKRGQNVTFRCDPISEHNRLYWYRQTLGQGPEFLTYFQNEAQLEKSRLLSDRFSAERPKGSFSTLEIQRTEQGDSAMYLCASSLASQETQYFGPGTRLLVL.

This clone turned up a few times. The V gene is TRBV9, the J gene TRBJ2-5; TRBD2 agrees at 14 bases. The CDR3 runs to 17 residues. From germline, CDR1 is SGDLS and CDR2 YYNGEE. Trimming took 2 bases from V and 5 from J; bases not matched to a gene: 8. The CDR3 reads CASSVTSGRAGLETQYF. DNA of the CDR3: TGTGCCAGCAGCGTGACTAGCGGGAGGGCCGGTCTGGAGACCCAGTACTTC. The full variable domain, with the rest looked up from reference TRBV9 and TRBJ2-5, is DSGVTQTPKHLITATGQRVTLRCSPRSGDLSVYWYQQSLDQGLQFLIQYYNGEERAKGNILERFSAQQFPDLHSELNLSSLELGDSALYFCASSVTSGRAGLETQYFGPGTRLLVL.

This clone was detected a few times. The rearrangement uses TRBV5-1 and TRBJ2-2, with D possibly TRBD1 on 5 matching bases. CDR3 length: 14 residues. Looked up from germline, CDR1 is SGHRS and CDR2 is YFSETQ. Trimming took off 6 bases at V and 2 bases at J, with 11 bases between the two ends. CDR3 coding DNA: TGCGCCAGCACCCGGACAACCAACACCGGGGAGCTGTTTTTT. Amino acids: CASTRTTNTGELFF.

The CDR3 DNA reads as TGTGCCAGCAGTGAAGTCGTACAGACCGGGGAGCTGTTTTTT. Residues: CASSEVVQTGELFF. This chain links TRBV2 with TRBJ2-2; no clear D. Trimming took off 1 base at V and 5 bases at J, with 8 bases between the two ends. CDR3 length: 14 amino acids. Germline V gene lookup returns CDR1 SNHLY and CDR2 FYNNEI.

The chain uses TRBV20-1 and TRBJ2-1; no definite D call. The CDR3 covers 11 residues. V was clipped by 6 bases and J by 4 bases, with 7 bases between them. Germline V gene lookup returns CDR1 DFQATT and CDR2 SNEGSKA (reference sequence). CDR3 DNA: TGCAGTGCATCCTGTTACAATGAGCAGTTCTTC. It yields the protein CSASCYNEQFF.

The chain uses TRBV7-9 and TRBJ2-7; D gene unclear. The CDR3 totals 15 residues. CDR1 is SEHNR and CDR2 is FQNEAQ in the germline V gene (reference sequence). Trimming took off 4 bases at V and 8 bases at J, with 21 bases between the two ends. CDR3 sequence (DNA): TGTGCCAGCAGCTCAAAGACCCAGCCCCGTATCAAGCAGTACTTC. This encodes CASSSKTQPRIKQYF.

This clone was seen a few times. The V call is TRBV7-9, the J call TRBJ2-3; D is perhaps TRBD1 or TRBD2 (5 bases each). Per germline, CDR1 SEHNR and CDR2 FQNEAQ (reference sequence). The CDR3 has 15 residues. The V and J ends lost 2 bases and 0 bases respectively, with 9 bases between them. The CDR3 DNA sequence: TGTGCCAGCAGCTTAACAGGACTTAGCACAGATACGCAGTATTTT. Translated: CASSLTGLSTDTQYF.

This clone was observed a handful of times. The genes are TRBV9 and TRBJ2-2; D possibly matches TRBD1 or TRBD2 (5 bases each). There are 16 residues in the CDR3. V was trimmed by 4 bases and J by 2 bases, leaving 15 bases between them. Germline V lookup: CDR1 SGDLS, CDR2 YYNGEE. The CDR3: CASSPLGTTNTGELFF. For the CDR3, the DNA is TGTGCCAGCAGCCCCCTGGGGACCACCAACACCGGGGAGCTGTTTTTT.

The rearrangement uses TRBV19 and TRBJ2-5; 7 bases map to TRBD1. CDR3 size: 14 residues. The germline CDR1 and CDR2 sequences are LNHDA and SQIVND (reference sequence). Trimming took 5 bases from V and 2 from J; bases not matched to a gene: 5. CDR3 region: CASSRDSGQETQYF. CDR3 in DNA: TGTGCCAGTAGTCGGGACAGCGGACAAGAGACCCAGTACTTC.

In this sample, this clone turned up a few times. V is TRBV7-9 and J is TRBJ1-2; D is unclear. From germline, CDR1 is SEHNR and CDR2 FQNEAQ (reference sequence). V lost 1 base and J lost 2, with 8 bases in between. The length of the CDR3 is 14 residues. The CDR3 nucleotides are TGTGCCAGCAGCTTAGTCCCGATGAACTATGGCTACACCTTC. Its protein product is CASSLVPMNYGYTF. Supplemented by reference TRBV7-9 and TRBJ1-2, the full variable domain reads DTGVSQNPRHKITKRGQNVTFRCDPISEHNRLYWYRQTLGQGPEFLTYFQNEAQLEKSRLLSDRFSAERPKGSFSTLEIQRTEQGDSAMYLCASSLVPMNYGYTFGSGTRLTVV.

In this sample, this clone turned up a few times. J is TRBJ1-1 and V is TRBV29-1; D perhaps matches TRBD1 (5 bases). From germline, CDR1 is SQVTM and CDR2 ANQGSEA. The V end was cut by 4 bases, the J end by 8 bases, with 14 bases between. The CDR3 spans 12 residues. The CDR3 nucleotides read TGCAGCGTTGGACGAAACAGGAGAGAAGCTTTCTTT. Its translation: CSVGRNRREAFF.

The table lists this clone with a few counts. The rearrangement joins TRBV7-2 to TRBJ2-2, with a weak D call TRBD1 (6 bases). Trimming removed 1 base at V and 4 bases at J, with 16 bases between. CDR1 and CDR2 from the germline V gene are SGHTA and FQGNSA. There are 17 residues in the CDR3. CDR3 protein: CASSLGVQGLITGELFF. CDR3 bases: TGTGCCAGCAGCTTAGGGGTACAGGGCCTGATCACCGGGGAGCTGTTTTTT.